This T cell receptor (beta chain) was identified in a study of long-term antiretroviral therapy in people with HIV. Trimming took 1 base from V and 1 from J; bases not matched to a gene: 6. The CDR3 spans 16 residues. Germline values: CDR1 SGHDT, CDR2 YYEEEE. It was version v3.0 of the immunoSEQ assay that was run at survey level. Profiling relied on immunoSEQ multiplex PCR, and the TCRdb table lists in-frame clones only, not all of them. The sample has about 36,000 clones; about 80% are singletons. The source material was unsorted PBMCs, sampled 3.4 years after starting antiretroviral therapy. The chain combines TRBV5-6 with TRBJ1-1; 8 bases are a match to TRBD1. The receptor was isolated from a man aged 25-45 years with HIV. The CDR3 DNA reads as TGTGCCAGCAGCTTGTTCGGGACAGGAGCGAACACTGAAGCTTTCTTT. Translated: CASSLFGTGANTEAFF.